The entry below gives a single TCR beta chain sequence along with its context. These data belong to a study of naive and memory T cell subsets. Looked up from germline, CDR1 is MNHEY and CDR2 is SVGEGT. The CDR3 is made up of 14 amino acids. V was clipped by 5 bases and J by 11 bases; unmatched bases: 5. Both TRBC1 and TRBC2 were covered by a beta constant-region primer of two equimolar oligonucleotides. TCRdb used MiXCR to reprocess the UMI-ligation and nested PCR reads, holding one entry per CDR3 protein. Of tens of thousands of distinct CDR3 sequences listed, around a tenth are singletons. This clonotype was obtained from a human donor in good health. Input material: effector memory CD4+ T cells from blood. The subset was: effector memory, CD45RA- CD27-. This chain uses TRBV6-2 or TRBV6-3 with TRBJ2-1, with TRBD2 matching over 14 bases. CDR3 protein: CASSPRLAGGQQFF. In nucleotides, the CDR3 is TGTGCCAGCAGTCCACGACTAGCGGGGGGGCAGCAGTTCTTC.